The TCR beta chain described here comes from a study of T cells of healthy individuals. This clonotype has just a few counts. From the 5' RACE reads, TCRdb called clonotypes with MiXCR, one entry per CDR3 protein. The data show approximately 100,000 distinct CDR3 sequences, about 16% seen once. This receptor was obtained from a human donor in good health.

The CDR3 sequence is CSAREAGGGTDTQYF. The CDR3 nucleotides are TGCAGTGCTAGAGAAGCGGGGGGAGGAACAGATACGCAGTATTTT. The chain links TRBV20-1 to TRBJ2-3, with 9 positions matching TRBD2. This CDR3 contains 15 residues. Germline values: CDR1 DFQATT, CDR2 SNEGSKA (reference sequence). V trimming: 0 bases; J trimming: 3 bases; junction bases outside the gene matches: 4.